This T cell receptor beta chain was captured in a study of cytomegalovirus exposure and HLA in healthy donors (TCRdb year 2017). Turning to the overall study: In an earlier analysis of fewer than 750 of the donors, 250 to 300 Gb of sequence data and 100 million or so unique TCR beta sequences from 180 million or so T cells were reported. Among almost 400 genotyped donors of the cohort, an average of approximately 250,000 unique TCR beta nucleotide sequences were sequenced per donor, roughly 18% of them non-productive. An early release that covered fewer than 750 HLA-typed donors contained approximately 300 gigabases of sequencing data and tens of millions of unique TCR sequences. A later genetic analysis took genome-wide SNP genotypes for about 65% of the 666 donors and used that subset as a discovery cohort. To predict cytomegalovirus infection status, the study brought together high-throughput TCR immunosequencing, statistical association of individual TCRs with disease status, and machine learning. Typing coverage differed by locus: A, B, C, DRB1 and DQB1 were typed in roughly 620-640 donors, DQA1 in about 550, DPA1 in 606, and DPB1 in 450 to 490. Besides the first cohort of 666 subjects, a separate validation cohort made up of roughly 130 different subjects was used. The aim of the study was to test whether cataloging public T cell receptors could identify signatures of past pathogen exposure. Of the roughly 400 genotyped donors, around 81% fell in the genetic ancestry cluster associated with self-reported Caucasian donors. All discovery cohort repertoires had been generated using a single sequencing platform. Both class I and class II loci were covered by HLA typing, at four-digit resolution. Rather than drawing on any new phenotypic data, the later analysis identified candidate immune exposures from TCR beta sequences and the way those sequences occurred across donors. To study patterns of TCR occurrence, a later analysis re-analyzed previously published TCR beta repertoires from just over 650 donors and added high-resolution HLA genotyping. The study profiled the T cell repertoires of 666 subjects by immunosequencing and related them to cytomegalovirus serostatus. Five DR-DQ haplotypes were handled as single units for association and clustering, since linkage in the cohort was strong. In an earlier analysis of 587 of the donors, high-throughput TCR beta sequencing was used to judge whether each TCR beta V gene segment behaved as functional or pseudogenic. Alongside the repertoire data, information on donor age, sex, ethnicity and CMV serostatus was compiled.

Receptor amplification or capture employed the immunoSEQ multiplex PCR assay. The multiplex PCR relied on a mix of 60 forward primers for TCR Vbeta segments and 13 reverse primers for TCR Jbeta segments. The CDR3 region of rearranged TCR beta genes was amplified from genomic DNA with a multiplex PCR assay. Amplified TCR beta libraries were sequenced as 87-base-pair reads on the Illumina HiSeq System. Concerning the study's data processing: A later analysis tallied approximately 87 million unique TCR beta chains across the 666 repertoires, and around 9.9 million of those chains were shared by two or more donors. Raw reads were error-corrected and collapsed into unique sequences by a nearest-neighbor algorithm in which closely related sequences were merged to remove PCR and sequencing errors. Alignment of CDR3 sequences to IMGT reference sequences was used to assign V, D and J gene segments. For a sequence to be retained, at least a six-nucleotide match to both a V gene segment and a J gene segment was required. Rearrangements were classified as productive when the CDR3 lacked stop codons and remained in frame with V and J, and all other rearrangements were classified as non-productive. Following IMGT convention, CDR3 was defined as the stretch from the second conserved V-encoded cysteine to the conserved J-encoded phenylalanine. In an earlier analysis of around 570 of the donors, sequences lacking an unambiguous match to a single V gene segment were excluded. In an earlier analysis of several hundred of the donors, V segments were called functional above 56.7% productive rearrangements and were called segregating when the between-donor standard deviation exceeded 5%. To diagnose cytomegalovirus status from the catalog of TCR beta chain sequences, a statistical classification framework was built. In a later analysis, TCR nucleotide sequences were compared against IMGT/GENE-DB human TR gene sequences so that V and J genes could be assigned. The TCRdist pipeline was used in a later analysis to assign CDR3 sequences and most-parsimonious VDJ recombination scenarios. A later analysis defined each TCR beta chain by its CDR3 amino acid sequence plus V-gene family, and excluded reads lacking a unique V-gene family. A later analysis removed over 500 highly shared, low-generation-probability nucleotide sequences to deal with suspected cross-contamination and a sequencing artifact. In a later analysis, a clonal expansion index was calculated for each public chain from normalized within-repertoire ranks of inferred template counts. In a later analysis, generation probabilities were computed with a VDJ recombination model fitted to out-of-frame rearrangements, and the resulting probabilities were checked against IGoR. Hypergeometric tests were used in a later analysis to score TCR-TCR, TCR-HLA and TCR-CMV co-occurrence, with a repertoire-size bias correction applied to the TCR pairs. In a later analysis, false discovery rates were estimated by permuting HLA or CMV assignments 20 times. In a later analysis, co-occurring TCRs were grouped using DBSCAN, with TCRdist sequence similarity added in when clustering inside HLA-allele-positive subsets. Co-occurrence clustering excluded repertoires with fewer than 30,000 or more than 120,000 public chains, plus five with anomalous nucleotide sharing. Imported from immuneACCESS, the table was reduced by TCRdb to in-frame sequences with V and J called. These copies leave out some clones; in studies compared against another copy, an unresolved V gene accounts for under half, and the cause of the remainder is not known. V and J calls and clone size come straight from that table; D and trimming were deduced from the DNA. In all, the sample holds 100,000 to 130,000 clones, and roughly 76% of those were seen once. In total, the top ten clones hold about 2.3% of the sample.

In its sample, this clone was seen once. Its specific antigen is unknown. No base quality values were provided; no much bigger clone lies one nucleotide off. In total, approximately 690 healthy bone marrow donors made up the cohort. All cohort members were sampled while nominally healthy, although unrecorded immune exposures were likely present. The donor tested CMV seronegative, placing the donor among the 350 or so seronegative members of the cohort. A peripheral blood sample was collected from each donor, and TCR beta sequencing was performed on peripheral blood mononuclear cells. The Qiagen DNeasy Blood Extraction Kit was used to extract genomic DNA from the blood cell samples. Including cysteine and phenylalanine, the CDR3 has 16 amino acids. The read is trimmed to its CDR3 DNA, 48 bases read in frame from base 1. The germline V gene (reference sequence) specifies PRHDT as CDR1 and FYEKMQ as CDR2. Trimming removed 4 bases from V and 6 bases from J; the gene matches leave 4 bases unexplained.

What the authors observed across the whole study: HLA typing was unavailable for some donors at each locus, so association tests used only the typed subset. The sequencing pipeline was judged likely to have produced a cluster of highly shared sequence variants as a technical artifact. At a false discovery rate of 0.05, a later analysis linked about 17,000 TCR beta sequences to specific HLA alleles. A later genetic analysis reported fewer N-insertions in productive TCRs among donors in an Asian-associated ancestry cluster than the roughly 650-donor mean. This cohort had only TCR beta chains sequenced, and the lack of alpha or paired-chain data limited which features could be detected. Linkage disequilibrium might explain the correlated functional status among segregating V segments, but an unknown experimental factor could not be ruled out. In both the original and validation cohorts, the classifier was reported to diagnose cytomegalovirus status with high specificity and sensitivity. A later analysis reported that several top co-occurrence clusters appeared linked to parvovirus B19, influenza, CMV and Epstein-Barr virus. According to the authors, the approach could potentially be generalized to other disease states and immunological phenotypes. Across donors, most TCR sequences were observed very rarely, whereas some public TCRs were present in many individuals. A later analysis found that HLA-associated TCR beta chains were more clonally expanded and had lower generation probabilities than equally common non-associated chains. According to a later analysis, most CMV-associated TCR beta chains appeared to be HLA-restricted, and the HLA associations seemed to be driven largely by CMV exposure. Presence/absence analyses assumed roughly uniform sequencing depth across donors, an assumption that may not hold. A further reported finding was that TCR beta sequences accurately predicted the HLA-A and HLA-B alleles for most subjects in the first cohort. The only immune exposure information available for the cohort was CMV serostatus. A later analysis found that TCR association rates varied across HLA loci, with DRB1 alleles showing the most associated TCRs and HLA-C alleles the fewest. In an earlier analysis of approximately 600 of the donors, most TCR beta V segments were observed in productive rearrangements about 87% or about 30% of the time, broadly matching IMGT annotations. The earlier analysis of approximately 560 of the donors excluded over 15 rarely observed V segments, including chromosome 9 orphons, because counts were too low. Some IMGT-functional V segments, including TRBV6-2 and TRBV6-3, could not be distinguished by the 87-base-pair reads and were therefore excluded. The study gave a list of some 150 TCR beta chains associated with cytomegalovirus. In vitro tests confirmed that a few of the cytomegalovirus-associated TCR beta chains recognize cytomegalovirus antigens. Strong co-occurrence of HLA alleles, especially DR and DQ, made assigning TCR associations to individual alleles difficult. In a later genetic analysis, a missense DCLRE1C variant was associated with V-gene and J-gene trimming of TCR beta chains, and the association was replicated in an independent cohort.

This TCR was sampled from a man aged 18-30 years in good health and CMV-seronegative. Recombination connected TRBV13 to TRBJ2-1, with 15 bases matching TRBD2. The sample comprised PBMCs. The CDR3 region has the sequence CASSWAGLAGGNEQFF. In nucleotide form, the sequence is TGTGCCAGCAGCTGGGCGGGACTAGCGGGGGGCAATGAGCAGTTCTTC. The CDR3, completed at both ends by the reference TRBV13 and TRBJ2-1 genes, gives the full variable domain AAGVIQSPRHLIKEKRETATLKCYPIPRHDTVYWYQQGPGQDPQFLISFYEKMQSDKGSIPDRFSAQQFSDYHSELNMSSLELGDSALYFCASSWAGLAGGNEQFFGPGTRLTVL.